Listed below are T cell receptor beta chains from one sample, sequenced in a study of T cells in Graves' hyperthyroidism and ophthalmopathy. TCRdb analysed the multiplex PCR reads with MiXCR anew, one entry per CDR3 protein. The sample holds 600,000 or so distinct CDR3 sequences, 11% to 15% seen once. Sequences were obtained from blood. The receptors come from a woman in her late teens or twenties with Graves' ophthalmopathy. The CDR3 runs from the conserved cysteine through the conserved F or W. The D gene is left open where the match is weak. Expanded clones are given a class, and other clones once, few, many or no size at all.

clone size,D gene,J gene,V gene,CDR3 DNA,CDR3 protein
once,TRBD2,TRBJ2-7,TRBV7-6,TGTGCCAGCAGCTTCCCCGGGGGGACCTACGAGCAGTACTTC,CASSFPGGTYEQYF
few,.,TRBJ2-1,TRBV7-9,TGTGCCAGCAGCCCTGACAGTTTCCACAATGAGCAGTTCTTC,CASSPDSFHNEQFF
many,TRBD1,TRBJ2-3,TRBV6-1,TGTGCCAGCAGTGAACGGACAGGGGGGATCACAGATACGCAGTATTTT,CASSERTGGITDTQYF
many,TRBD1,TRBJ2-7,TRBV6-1,TGTGCCAGCAGCCCCCGGACAGGGGTGACGCTATCGGTCTACGAGCAGTACTTC,CASSPRTGVTLSVYEQYF
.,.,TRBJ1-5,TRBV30,TGTGCCTGGAGTGTACGGGGATGGAGCAATCAGCCCCAGCATTTT,CAWSVRGWSNQPQHF
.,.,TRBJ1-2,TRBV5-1,TGCGCCAGCAGCTCGCCGACAGGTCTCAACTATGGCTACACCTTC,CASSSPTGLNYGYTF
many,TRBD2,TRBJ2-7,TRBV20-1,TGCAGTGCTAGAGTCCAATCTAGCGGGAGGCGCTACGGGCAGTACTTC,CSARVQSSGRRYGQYF
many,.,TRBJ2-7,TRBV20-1,TGCAGTGCTAGGCGGGACCCATACTACGAGCAGTACTTC,CSARRDPYYEQYF
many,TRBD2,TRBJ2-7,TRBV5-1,TGCGCCAGCAGCTATGCGGGAGGAGACGAGCAGTACTTC,CASSYAGGDEQYF
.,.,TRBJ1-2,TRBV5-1,TGCGCCAGCAGCTTGCCGAATGCTGGGACCTATGGCTACACCTTC,CASSLPNAGTYGYTF
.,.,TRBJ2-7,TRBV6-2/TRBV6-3,TGTGCCAGCAGTTACACGCAGGGGGACCGCGGGAGGCTAGCGGACGAGCAGTACTTC,CASSYTQGDRGRLADEQYF
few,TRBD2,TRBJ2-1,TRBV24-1,TGTGCCACCAGTGATTTGGCGGGAGGGATCGGTGGTGAGCAGTTCTTC,CATSDLAGGIGGEQFF
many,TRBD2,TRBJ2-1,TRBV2,TGTGCCAGCAGGCGGGAGGAGTCCTACAATGAGCAGTTCTTC,CASRREESYNEQFF